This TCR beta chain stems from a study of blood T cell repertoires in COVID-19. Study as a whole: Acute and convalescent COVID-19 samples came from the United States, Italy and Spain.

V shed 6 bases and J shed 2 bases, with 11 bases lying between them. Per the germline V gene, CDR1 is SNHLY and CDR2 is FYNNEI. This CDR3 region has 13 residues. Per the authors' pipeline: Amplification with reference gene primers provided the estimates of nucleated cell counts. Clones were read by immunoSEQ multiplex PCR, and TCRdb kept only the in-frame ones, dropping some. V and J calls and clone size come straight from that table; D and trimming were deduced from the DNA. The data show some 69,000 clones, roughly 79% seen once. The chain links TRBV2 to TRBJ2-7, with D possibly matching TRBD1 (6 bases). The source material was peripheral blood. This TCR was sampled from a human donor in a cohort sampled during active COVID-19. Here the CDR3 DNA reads TGTGCCAGCAGACAGGGCCTCGCCTACGAGCAGTACTTC. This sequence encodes CASRQGLAYEQYF.